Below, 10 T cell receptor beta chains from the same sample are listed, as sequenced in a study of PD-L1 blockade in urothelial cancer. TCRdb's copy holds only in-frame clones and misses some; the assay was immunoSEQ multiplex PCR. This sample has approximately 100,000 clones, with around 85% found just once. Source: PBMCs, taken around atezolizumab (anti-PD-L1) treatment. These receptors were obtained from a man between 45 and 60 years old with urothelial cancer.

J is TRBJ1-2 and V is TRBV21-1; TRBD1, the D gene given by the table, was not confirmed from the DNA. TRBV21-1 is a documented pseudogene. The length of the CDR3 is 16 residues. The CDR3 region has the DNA TGTGCCAGCACCCTGATTCGGTGCAGGGGATTTCGGGGCTACACCTTC. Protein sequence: CASTLIRCRGFRGYTF.

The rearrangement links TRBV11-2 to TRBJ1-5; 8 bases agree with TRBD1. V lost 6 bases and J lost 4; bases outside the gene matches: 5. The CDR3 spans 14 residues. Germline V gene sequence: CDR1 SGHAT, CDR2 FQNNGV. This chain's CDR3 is CASSPTGGNQPQHF. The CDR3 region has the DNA TGTGCCAGCAGTCCCACAGGGGGGAATCAGCCCCAGCATTTT.

Written as DNA, the CDR3 is TGTGCCTGGAGTGAGGGGGCAGTGGCTGGAAACACCATATATTTT. Residues: CAWSEGAVAGNTIYF. The chain couples TRBV30 to TRBJ1-3; 7 positions agree with TRBD1. Germline CDR1 reads GTSNPN; CDR2 reads SVGIG (reference sequence). The CDR3 consists of 15 residues. Trimming removed 1 base from V and 2 bases from J; junction bases left unmatched: 5.

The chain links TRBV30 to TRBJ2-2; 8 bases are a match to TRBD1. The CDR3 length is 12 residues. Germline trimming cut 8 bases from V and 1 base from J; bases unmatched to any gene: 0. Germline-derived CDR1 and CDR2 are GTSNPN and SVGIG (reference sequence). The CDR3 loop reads CAGTGNTGELFF. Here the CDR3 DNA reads TGTGCCGGGACAGGGAACACCGGGGAGCTGTTTTTT.

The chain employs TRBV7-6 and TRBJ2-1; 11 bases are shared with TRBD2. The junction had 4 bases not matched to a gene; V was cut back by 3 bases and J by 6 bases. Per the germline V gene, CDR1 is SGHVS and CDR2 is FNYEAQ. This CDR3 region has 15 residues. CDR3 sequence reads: CASSFRSGRGNEQFF. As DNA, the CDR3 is TGTGCCAGCAGCTTTCGTAGCGGGAGGGGCAATGAGCAGTTCTTC.

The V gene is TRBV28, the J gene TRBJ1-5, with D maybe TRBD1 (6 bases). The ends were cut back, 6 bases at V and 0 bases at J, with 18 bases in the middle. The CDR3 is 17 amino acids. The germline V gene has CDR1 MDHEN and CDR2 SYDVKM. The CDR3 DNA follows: TGTGCCAGCAGACCGGTGGGGAGGGGGACTAGCAATCAGCCCCAGCATTTT. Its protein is CASRPVGRGTSNQPQHF.

DNA of the CDR3: TGTGCCAGCAGCCAAGTCGGGTCCTACCAGTACTTC. Its translation is CASSQVGSYQYF. The chain carries TRBV4-2 and TRBJ2-5; unclear D gene. Germline V gene sequence: CDR1 LGHNA, CDR2 YNFKEQ. The CDR3 has 12 amino acids. The V end was cut by 1 base, the J end by 10 bases, with 10 bases between.

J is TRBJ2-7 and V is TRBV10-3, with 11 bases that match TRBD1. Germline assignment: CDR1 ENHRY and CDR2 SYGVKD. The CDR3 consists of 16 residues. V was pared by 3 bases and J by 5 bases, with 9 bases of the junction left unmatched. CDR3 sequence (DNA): TGTGCCATCAGTGAAATAGGGACAGGGGGGATCCACGAGCAGTACTTC. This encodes CAISEIGTGGIHEQYF.

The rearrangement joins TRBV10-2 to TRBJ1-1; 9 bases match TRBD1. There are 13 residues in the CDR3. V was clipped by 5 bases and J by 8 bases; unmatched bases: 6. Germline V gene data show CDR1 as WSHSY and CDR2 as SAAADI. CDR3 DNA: TGCGCCAGCAGTTCCGACAGGGGGATAGAAGCTTTCTTT. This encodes CASSSDRGIEAFF.

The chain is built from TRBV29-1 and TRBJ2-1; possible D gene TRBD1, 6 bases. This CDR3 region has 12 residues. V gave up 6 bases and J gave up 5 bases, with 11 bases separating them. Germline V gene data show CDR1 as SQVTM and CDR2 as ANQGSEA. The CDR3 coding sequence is TGCAGCGTGACCCGACAGGACAATGAGCAGTTCTTC. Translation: CSVTRQDNEQFF.